The T cell receptor beta chain described here comes from a study of T cells in women clearing cervical HPV infection. Study-wide context: Case blood was drawn when the lesion was first found; control blood after infection became undetectable. For cases, blood was sampled a median around 140 days after lesion detection, interquartile range about 90 to 200 days.

The method was immunoSEQ multiplex PCR; TCRdb's version includes in-frame clones alone and lacks a portion of them. Reported are about 35,000 clones; the ten largest clones contain 1.6%. Of note for this clone: Sequencing ends 3 residues short of the CDR3 end; the germline J gene provides the rest.

V was pared by 0 bases and J by 5 bases, with 6 bases between. The CDR3 is 13 amino acids. Germline loops: CDR1 SGDLS, CDR2 YYNGEE. MY09/MY11 PCR detected cervical HPV DNA; dot-blot assigned genotypes. The sample taken for sequencing was blood buffy coat. This clonotype was sampled from a woman between 18 and 75 years old with a cervical HPV16 infection that either progressed to CIN3+ or cleared (not recorded which). The rearrangement uses TRBV9 and TRBJ2-1; no reliable D call. CDR3 loop: CASSVGDNNEQFF. The covered CDR3 bases are TGTGCCAGCAGCGTAGGTGACAACAATGAG.